These 2 T cell receptor beta chains came from one sample sequenced in a study of T cell responses to AZD1222 COVID-19 vaccine. Sequencing used immunoSEQ multiplex PCR; TCRdb keeps in-frame clones, though not all of them. This table holds some 180,000 clones, roughly 90% found once. Sequencing used peripheral blood, obtained 28 days after the second AZD1222 dose. The receptor source for this set is an adult who received the AZD1222 COVID-19 vaccine.

The gene calls are TRBV6-5 and TRBJ1-2; perhaps TRBD1 as D (5 bases). Looked up from germline, CDR1 is MNHEY and CDR2 is SVGAGI. The V and J ends lost 6 bases and 3 bases respectively, with 17 bases between them. The length of the CDR3 is 15 residues. DNA of the CDR3: TGTGCCAGCAGCTCCTCCCGGGGGAAGGACTATGGCTACACCTTC. It translates to CASSSSRGKDYGYTF.

Turning to this clone: One end of the junction fails to match germline, which may point to a read error. The chain has TRBV3-1 (or the pseudogene TRBV3-2) and TRBJ2-3; 12 nucleotides align to TRBD2. Germline assignment: CDR1 LGHDT and CDR2 YNNKEL (reference sequence). CDR3 length: 12 amino acids. The CDR3 DNA follows: TGTGCCAGCAGCACCGGACTAGCGGGGCATGTTTTT. Translating it yields CASSTGLAGHVF.